This T cell receptor beta chain was retrieved from a study of long-term antiretroviral therapy in people with HIV. Investigators performed immunoSEQ version v3.0 at survey level. Per-sample targets for sequencing were about 35,000-55,000 T-cell genomes. The table came from immunoSEQ multiplex PCR; TCRdb's copy has only in-frame clones and leaves some out. Altogether 15,000 to 20,000 clones are present, around 84% being singletons, with the ten largest covering nearly 8%. Every one of the participants with HIV received treatment in the United States. This CDR3 contains 15 residues. Germline V gene data show CDR1 as SGHVS and CDR2 as FQNEAQ. Trimming pared 6 bases from V and 0 bases from J, leaving 13 bases between.

This receptor was obtained from a man aged 18 to 29 with HIV. The source material was unsorted PBMCs, sampled 0.9 years after starting antiretroviral therapy. This chain uses TRBV7-8 with TRBJ2-3; a weak D match, TRBD2 (7 bases). The CDR3 here is CASSPRGASTDTQYF. CDR3 DNA: TGTGCCAGCAGTCCACGGGGGGCTAGCACAGATACGCAGTATTTT.